The 23 T cell receptor beta chains below were found in one sample sequenced in a study of T-cell reconstitution after alpha-beta-depleted transplantation in children. During its preparation, the TCRbeta library received unique molecular identifiers. A single record per CDR3 protein comes from TCRdb applying MiXCR to the PCR reads. The sample records 130,000 to 150,000 distinct CDR3 sequences, around 8.8% being singletons. This specimen consisted of PBMCs, mostly from graft donor cells, obtained 180 days after TCRalphabeta/CD19-depleted stem cell transplant. These receptors came from a female patient aged 2 to 10 who had a stem cell transplant for congenital amegakaryocytic thrombocytopenia, so the T cells may come from the graft donor.

This clonotype turned up a few times. The J gene is TRBJ2-3, the V gene TRBV28; 8 nucleotides line up with TRBD1. Trimming at V came to 3 bases and at J to 0 bases, leaving 8 bases not matched to a gene. The CDR3 length is 17 residues. CDR1 and CDR2 (germline): MDHEN, SYDVKM. The CDR3 DNA reads TGTGCCAGCAGTTTCAGGACAGGGAAAGATAGCACAGATACGCAGTATTTT. Its protein product is CASSFRTGKDSTDTQYF.

This clonotype came up many times. The chain links TRBV20-1 to TRBJ2-3; D is possibly TRBD1 or TRBD2 (6 bases each). Germline lookup yields CDR1 DFQATT and CDR2 SNEGSKA (reference sequence). V was clipped by 3 bases and J by 0 bases, with 10 bases between them. This CDR3 is built from 14 residues. The CDR3 region is CSARKGGSTDTQYF. DNA for the CDR3: TGCAGTGCTAGGAAGGGGGGAAGCACAGATACGCAGTATTTT.

Ten or more counts support this clonotype. The V gene is TRBV28, the J gene TRBJ1-5; possible D gene TRBD1, 5 bases. The CDR3 consists of 15 residues. Between the trimmed V and J ends, which lost 6 bases and 0 bases, there was a span of 12 bases. Germline lookup yields CDR1 MDHEN and CDR2 SYDVKM. The CDR3 coding sequence is TGTGCCAGCAGCTTCCCACAGGATAGCAATCAGCCCCAGCATTTT. This gives the protein CASSFPQDSNQPQHF.

This chain connects TRBV14 to TRBJ2-1, with TRBD2 identical over 15 bases. The V gene end was trimmed by 8 bases and the J gene end by 8 bases; junction bases not matched to a gene: 4. The CDR3 consists of 14 residues. CDR1 SGHDN and CDR2 FVKESK come from the germline V gene. CDR3 in amino acids: CASGLAGGLDEQFF. The CDR3 nucleotides read TGTGCCAGCGGACTAGCGGGAGGGTTGGATGAGCAGTTCTTC.

The V call is TRBV4-3, the J call TRBJ1-1, with D possibly matching TRBD1 (5 bases). The V end was cut by 0 bases, the J end by 4 bases, with 9 bases between. This CDR3 comprises 14 residues. The germline CDR1 and CDR2 sequences are LGHNA and YSLEER. CDR3 bases: TGCGCCAGCAGCCAAGATATAAGGGGCACTGAAGCTTTCTTT. Translated, it gives CASSQDIRGTEAFF.

This clonotype was seen a few times. The CDR3 DNA reads as TGCAGTGCTAGAGCGGGGGGGGCGGGCTACGAGCAGTACTTC. Its protein product is CSARAGGAGYEQYF. The V and J genes are TRBV20-1 and TRBJ2-7; 8 bases fit TRBD2. Looked up from germline, CDR1 is DFQATT and CDR2 is SNEGSKA (reference sequence). Germline trimming cut 1 base from V and 3 bases from J; bases unmatched to any gene: 5. The CDR3 is 14 residues long.

This chain uses TRBV29-1 with TRBJ2-1, with D unclear. The germline V and J ends were trimmed by 4 bases and 6 bases, with 10 bases remaining between them. Germline-derived CDR1 and CDR2 are SQVTM and ANQGSEA. The CDR3 runs 12 residues. CDR3 amino acids: CSVARGSNEQFF. Here the CDR3 DNA reads TGCAGCGTTGCCCGAGGTTCCAATGAGCAGTTCTTC.

This clonotype was seen ten or more times. The rearrangement uses TRBV18 and TRBJ2-7, with D tentatively TRBD2 (5 bases). The CDR3 spans 14 residues. Germline V gene data show CDR1 as KGHSH and CDR2 as LQKENI. The V end was cut by 1 base, the J end by 3 bases, with 10 bases between. CDR3 DNA sequence: TGTGCCAGCTCACCACGACGGGGTTACTACGAGCAGTACTTC. Its protein is CASSPRRGYYEQYF.

There are many counts of this clonotype. V gene TRBV10-3 combines with J gene TRBJ1-1; 10 bases agree with TRBD1. This CDR3 contains 16 residues. With 6 bases clipped from V and 5 bases from J, the junction kept 12 bases outside the gene matches. In germline, CDR1 is ENHRY, CDR2 SYGVKD. The CDR3 loop reads CAIRGQGGRESTEAFF. The DNA for the CDR3 is TGTGCCATCAGAGGACAGGGGGGTAGAGAGAGTACTGAAGCTTTCTTT.

There are many counts of this clonotype. The chain uses TRBV28 and TRBJ1-2; D call uncertain. V was shortened by 6 bases and J by 5 bases, with 25 bases between the two germline ends. Per the germline V gene, CDR1 is MDHEN and CDR2 is SYDVKM. The CDR3 loop spans 17 amino acids. DNA of the CDR3: TGTGCCAGCAGGCCTTGGGTGGGCCCGCGCCCACCATATGGCTACACCTTC. Its translation: CASRPWVGPRPPYGYTF.

This clonotype was counted at least ten times. The J gene is TRBJ2-5, the V gene TRBV29-1; TRBD1 agrees at 9 bases. Germline-derived CDR1 and CDR2 are SQVTM and ANQGSEA. The CDR3 length is 13 residues. The trim removed 6 bases at V and 4 bases at J, leaving 6 bases unmatched. The CDR3 coding sequence is TGCAGCGTCGTTGGACAGGGGAGAGAGACCCAGTACTTC. Amino acids: CSVVGQGRETQYF.

The chain uses TRBV4-3 and TRBJ1-2; D gene uncertain. The germline CDR1 and CDR2 sequences are LGHNA and YSLEER. The CDR3 spans 15 residues. V dropped 0 bases and J dropped 3 bases, with 11 bases sitting between them. The CDR3 loop reads CASSQEAGSDYGYTF. CDR3 nucleotide sequence: TGCGCCAGCAGCCAAGAAGCGGGATCAGACTATGGCTACACCTTC.

Regarding this clonotype: A much larger clone differs by one base, so this may be a read error. Since no conserved phenylalanine or tryptophan closes the CDR3, a read error is the likely cause. The V gene is TRBV30, the J gene TRBJ1-1; no clear D gene. Looked up from germline, CDR1 is GTSNPN and CDR2 is SVGIG (reference sequence). Trimming took off 4 bases at V and 11 bases at J, with 23 bases between the two ends. The CDR3 totals 14 residues. The CDR3 nucleotides read TGTGCCTGGACCTTTACGAGGGCAGGCGGAATCGCTTTCTAT. Its protein is CAWTFTRAGGIAFY.

This clonotype has ten or more counts. This chain joins TRBV6-5 and TRBJ1-1; no firm D call. The CDR3 loop spans 13 amino acids. Germline V gives CDR1 MNHEY, CDR2 SVGAGI. V lost 6 bases, J lost 0 bases, and 8 bases lay in between. CDR3 residues: CASSWELNTEAFF. CDR3 nucleotides: TGTGCCAGCAGCTGGGAACTGAACACTGAAGCTTTCTTT.

This clonotype showed up many times. V and J are TRBV5-1 and TRBJ1-4, with 9 bases that match TRBD1. This CDR3 has 16 amino acids. V shed 4 bases and J 3 bases; nucleotides not matched to a gene: 7. Germline assignment: CDR1 SGHRS and CDR2 YFSETQ. CDR3 in DNA: TGCGCCAGCAGCGAGGGGACAGGGCTATCTAATGAAAAACTGTTTTTT. It translates to CASSEGTGLSNEKLFF.

The sample holds many counts of this clonotype. The chain has TRBV12-3 or TRBV12-4 and TRBJ2-5; D might be TRBD2 (6 bases). This CDR3 contains 14 residues. Trimming left V 6 bases short and J 3 bases short, with 14 bases between. The CDR3, as DNA: TGTGCCAGCAGGTCCCTGGGACTGGAAGAGACCCAGTACTTC. Its translation: CASRSLGLEETQYF.

This clonotype was observed at least ten times. The chain recombines TRBV10-3 with TRBJ1-6; D ambiguous. The V end lost 6 bases, the J end lost 8 bases, and 11 bases lay between the germline ends. The CDR3 consists of 13 residues. The germline CDR1 and CDR2 sequences are ENHRY and SYGVKD. This CDR3 reads CAIRNYPDSPLHF. The CDR3 DNA reads TGTGCCATCAGAAACTACCCCGATTCACCCCTCCACTTT.

In this sample, this clonotype turned up many times. The chain uses TRBV5-4 and TRBJ2-7; 9 nucleotides agree with TRBD1. This CDR3 has 13 amino acids. Germline V gene sequence: CDR1 SGHNT, CDR2 YYREEE (reference sequence). Germline trimming cut 4 bases from V and 3 bases from J; bases unmatched to any gene: 2. The CDR3 sequence is CASSATGGYEQYF. The CDR3 bases are TGTGCCAGCAGCGCGACAGGGGGCTACGAGCAGTACTTC.

Comment on this clonotype: A much bigger clone sits one base away, suggesting this may be a read error. The genes are TRBV15 and TRBJ2-5, with TRBD1 matching 9 bases. CDR3 length: 16 amino acids. Germline V gene lookup returns CDR1 LNHNV and CDR2 YYDKDF (reference sequence). The CDR3 region is CASSRLPGTGQETQYF. The CDR3 bases are TGTGCCAGCAGCCGACTGCCTGGGACAGGGCAAGAGACCCAGTACTTC.

This clonotype was found many times. This chain links TRBV20-1 with TRBJ2-7; tentatively, D is TRBD2 (6 bases). The CDR3 covers 15 residues. Trimming pared 7 bases from V and 0 bases from J, leaving 19 bases between. Germline-derived CDR1 and CDR2 are DFQATT and SNEGSKA (reference sequence). CDR3 DNA: TGCAGTGTTGAATCCGGGACTTCAAGCTCCTACGAGCAGTACTTC. It specifies CSVESGTSSSYEQYF.

As to this clonotype: A clone one base away is much larger, so this may be a read error. V usage is TRBV29-1 and J usage is TRBJ2-5; TRBD1 matches at 9 bases. The CDR3 is 13 residues long. Looked up from germline, CDR1 is SQVTM and CDR2 is ANQGSEA. CDR3 coding DNA: TGCAGCGTTTCCTGGACAGGGGAAGAGACCCACTACTTC. Its translation is CSVSWTGEETHYF.

This clonotype was seen many times. Written as DNA, the CDR3 is TGCAGTGCCCAGGCCAGCACAGATACGCAGTATTTT. The encoded protein is CSAQASTDTQYF. The V call is TRBV20-1, the J call TRBJ2-3, with no clear D. This CDR3 comprises 12 residues. The V gene's germline CDR1 is DFQATT and CDR2 SNEGSKA (reference sequence). V dropped 6 bases and J dropped 0 bases, with 7 bases sitting between them.

This clonotype appeared many times. The chain carries TRBV5-1 and TRBJ2-1, with TRBD2 matching over 8 bases. Losses at the gene ends were 4 bases for V and 7 bases for J; bases not matched to a gene: 13. CDR3 size: 16 residues. CDR1 and CDR2 (germline): SGHRS, YFSETQ. The DNA for the CDR3 is TGCGCCAGCAGCCCGGGGAGCGGGAGTTCACCGAATGAGCAGTTCTTC. Translated, it gives CASSPGSGSSPNEQFF.